A single sample is the source of the 20 T cell receptor beta chains below, sequenced in a study of blood T cell repertoires in COVID-19. Using immunoSEQ multiplex PCR, the repertoire was profiled, and TCRdb retains in-frame clones only, with some absent. The sample holds around 300,000 clones; around 89% are singletons and the top ten take 1.5% to 2%. The source material was peripheral blood. Every receptor here comes from a woman under 40 with COVID-19, enrolled during active disease.

The rearrangement uses TRBV21-1 and TRBJ1-5. TRBV21-1 represents a pseudogene. This CDR3 spans 15 amino acids. Here the CDR3 reads CASSIPGGGNQPQHF. CDR3 sequence (DNA): TGTGCCAGCAGCATCCCGGGGGGTGGCAATCAGCCCCAGCATTTT.

The rearrangement links TRBV10-3 to TRBJ2-7; TRBD1 matches at 8 bases. The CDR3 extends over 17 amino acids. V gave up 0 bases and J gave up 5 bases; unmatched junction bases: 12. Germline loops: CDR1 ENHRY, CDR2 SYGVKD. CDR3 sequence (DNA): TGTGCCATCAGTGAGTCTATGGGCAGGGGGCGCGTCGACGAGCAGTACTTC. Amino acid sequence: CAISESMGRGRVDEQYF.

The rearrangement uses TRBV6-2 or TRBV6-3 and TRBJ2-3, with D possibly being TRBD1 (6 bases). V was pared by 2 bases and J by 0 bases, with 9 bases between. This CDR3 region has 15 residues. Germline lookup yields CDR1 MNHEY and CDR2 SVGEGT. The CDR3 is CASSYGDISTDTQYF. CDR3 coding DNA: TGTGCCAGCAGTTACGGGGACATTAGCACAGATACGCAGTATTTT.

The chain links TRBV7-9 to TRBJ1-4, with TRBD1 matching 9 bases. The V gene's germline CDR1 is SEHNR and CDR2 FQNEAQ (reference sequence). The CDR3 totals 16 residues. Trimming at V came to 5 bases and at J to 0 bases, leaving 4 bases not matched to a gene. CDR3: CASSGGQGSTNEKLFF. CDR3 bases: TGTGCCAGCAGCGGGGGACAGGGATCAACTAATGAAAAACTGTTTTTT.

The genes are TRBV18 and TRBJ1-1; 10 bases map to TRBD1. The V gene's germline CDR1 is KGHSH and CDR2 LQKENI. This CDR3 contains 15 residues. Trimming at V came to 3 bases and at J to 2 bases, leaving 3 bases not matched to a gene. CDR3 residues: CASSPRDRGNTEAFF. DNA for the CDR3: TGTGCCAGCTCACCCCGGGACAGGGGTAACACTGAAGCTTTCTTT.

The rearrangement joins TRBV20-1 to TRBJ1-3, with D unresolved. CDR3 length: 11 amino acids. From germline, CDR1 is DFQATT and CDR2 SNEGSKA (reference sequence). The CDR3, as DNA: TGCAATGTACTAAGTGGAAACACCATATATTTT. As protein: CNVLSGNTIYF.

V gene TRBV2 combines with J gene TRBJ2-7; a weak D match, TRBD2 (5 bases). The V gene lost 8 bases and the J gene lost 7 bases, with 15 bases spanning the gap. Looked up from germline, CDR1 is SNHLY and CDR2 is FYNNEI. The CDR3 is made up of 12 amino acids. The CDR3 DNA follows: TGTGCCAGCTGCGGGTGGAAGCGGGAGCAGTACTTC. This sequence encodes CASCGWKREQYF.

The chain is built from TRBV24-1 and TRBJ2-2, with 8 bases that match TRBD1. V was clipped by 1 base and J by 5 bases; unmatched bases: 5. The germline V gene has CDR1 KGHDR and CDR2 SFDVKD. The CDR3 runs to 16 residues. The CDR3 sequence is CATSDLARGQTGELFF. CDR3 sequence (DNA): TGTGCCACCAGTGATTTAGCCAGGGGGCAAACCGGGGAGCTGTTTTTT.

This clone was seen a handful of times. CDR3 loop: CSASSWGDRDTGELFF. In DNA, the CDR3 is TGCAGTGCTAGTTCATGGGGCGACAGAGACACCGGGGAGCTGTTTTTT. The chain carries TRBV20-1 and TRBJ2-2, with D tentatively TRBD1 (5 bases). Germline CDR1 reads DFQATT; CDR2 reads SNEGSKA (reference sequence). The CDR3 spans 16 residues. V lost 3 bases to trimming and J lost 3 bases, with 17 bases between them.

This rearrangement joins TRBV3-1 (or the pseudogene TRBV3-2) to TRBJ2-1; D uncertain. The germline gives CDR1 LGHDT, CDR2 YNNKEL (reference sequence). V lost 7 bases, J lost 7 bases, and 20 bases lay in between. There are 15 residues in the CDR3. The CDR3 here is CASTSDRSPMNEQFF. CDR3 sequence (DNA): TGTGCCAGCACGAGCGATAGGTCCCCGATGAATGAGCAGTTCTTC.

The chain couples TRBV3-1 (or the pseudogene TRBV3-2) to TRBJ2-3, with D perhaps TRBD2 (7 bases). From germline, CDR1 is LGHDT and CDR2 YNNKEL (reference sequence). CDR3 length: 17 amino acids. The V end lost 0 bases, the J end lost 10 bases, and 23 bases lay between the germline ends. The CDR3 coding sequence is TGTGCCAGCAGCCAAGATGGCGGGACTACCTCCAGGGGAGCGCAGTATTTT. Translating gives CASSQDGGTTSRGAQYF.

The gene calls are TRBV2 and TRBJ2-6; D is unclear. Germline V gene sequence: CDR1 SNHLY, CDR2 FYNNEI. V dropped 7 bases and J dropped 0 bases, with 10 bases sitting between them. The CDR3 loop spans 15 amino acids. This CDR3 is CASKDGVSGANVLTF. The CDR3 nucleotides are TGTGCCAGCAAAGATGGAGTCTCTGGGGCCAACGTCCTGACTTTC.

This clone appeared a few times. The V call is TRBV10-3, the J call TRBJ1-6; D unresolved. With 7 bases removed from V and 0 bases from J, the gap between germline ends came to 10 bases. The CDR3 totals 15 residues. The V gene's germline CDR1 is ENHRY and CDR2 SYGVKD. The CDR3 bases are TGTGCCATCAAAATTGGGAGCTCCTATAATTCACCCCTCCACTTT. This codes for CAIKIGSSYNSPLHF.

The chain is built from TRBV5-1 and TRBJ2-1, with TRBD1 matching over 8 bases. The CDR3 totals 13 residues. CDR1 and CDR2 from the germline V gene are SGHRS and YFSETQ. The junction had 0 bases not matched to a gene; V was cut back by 1 base and J by 6 bases. CDR3 in amino acids: CASSLTGGNEQFF. In DNA, the CDR3 is TGCGCCAGCAGCTTGACAGGGGGCAATGAGCAGTTCTTC.

The gene calls are TRBV4-2 and TRBJ1-3; D gene uncertain. Deletions cut 1 base from V and 3 bases from J, with 19 bases between. This CDR3 is 18 amino acids long. Germline CDR1 reads LGHNA; CDR2 reads YNFKEQ. This CDR3 reads CASSQVDGWRDGGNTIYF. CDR3 nucleotides: TGTGCCAGCAGCCAAGTTGATGGATGGAGGGATGGTGGAAACACCATATATTTT.

This clone was seen more than once but under ten times. The chain couples TRBV12-3 or TRBV12-4 to TRBJ1-2; D call uncertain. This CDR3 spans 13 amino acids. Trimming removed 6 bases at V and 6 bases at J, with 14 bases between. CDR3 bases: TGTGCCAGCAGCAGGAGGCGCGTGGATGGCTACACCTTC. Residues: CASSRRRVDGYTF.

The genes are TRBV19 and TRBJ1-5; 11 bases line up with TRBD1. Germline loops: CDR1 LNHDA, CDR2 SQIVND (reference sequence). Trimming took 7 bases from V and 7 from J; bases not matched to a gene: 9. CDR3 length: 15 residues. This CDR3 is CASTKGQGVRQPQHF. The CDR3 nucleotides read TGTGCCAGTACCAAGGGACAGGGGGTTCGGCAGCCCCAGCATTTT.

The chain combines TRBV10-3 with TRBJ1-1, with a weak D call TRBD1 (5 bases). The CDR3 covers 11 residues. Germline V gives CDR1 ENHRY, CDR2 SYGVKD. Trimming took 8 bases from V and 8 from J, leaving 12 bases between them. CDR3 sequence: CAIGWGSEAFF. CDR3 bases: TGTGCCATCGGCTGGGGCAGCGAAGCTTTCTTT.

The chain has TRBV28 and TRBJ1-2, with D perhaps matching TRBD1 (6 bases). Looked up from germline, CDR1 is MDHEN and CDR2 is SYDVKM. The CDR3 is made up of 13 amino acids. Trimming removed 8 bases from V and 5 bases from J, with 15 bases in between. The CDR3 DNA reads as TGTGCCAGCCTCCGAGGGGGAGTTTATGGCTACACCTTC. Translation: CASLRGGVYGYTF.

This chain links TRBV6-5 with TRBJ1-2; D gene uncertain. This CDR3 contains 13 residues. Trimming shortened V by 0 bases and J by 4 bases, and 6 bases separated the two germline ends. Germline-derived CDR1 and CDR2 are MNHEY and SVGAGI. The CDR3 region is CASSYSHSYGYTF. DNA for the CDR3: TGTGCCAGCAGTTACTCCCACTCCTATGGCTACACCTTC.